This passage covers 10 T cell receptor beta chains from one sample sequenced in a study of human T cells and chemical hapten exposure listed by TCRdb under 2021. Per the publication, the time point label means: patch test 2, 6 weeks after DPC sensitization. Sample treatment or condition, as interpreted from the label and publication: therapeutic diphenylcyclopropenone sensitization with weekly scalp DPC. The library was built by means of RACE. These reads were obtained on a NextSeq 500. TCRdb reprocessed the public reads (quality trimming at Q25 with fastp, clone calling with MiXCR) and kept in-frame beta chains. Duplicate CDR3 protein sequences are folded into a single record with the most common DNA and genes. This sample comprises some 150,000 distinct CDR3 sequences, 10% to 15% of them detected only once. Jointly, the top ten make up around 1.4% of the sample. The material was whole blood, obtained in connection with sensitization to the hapten diphenylcyclopropenone (DPC). The receptors here all came from a woman aged 50 to 65 with alopecia areata. Some clones in this sample may be carry-over from other donors' samples.

The chain carries TRBV20-1 and TRBJ2-7, with TRBD2 identical over 12 bases. With 5 bases clipped from V and 6 bases from J, the junction kept 14 bases outside the gene matches. Looked up from germline, CDR1 is DFQATT and CDR2 is SNEGSKA (reference sequence). The CDR3 contains 16 residues. The CDR3 DNA follows: TGCAGTGCTGCGACCGGTCGGACTAGCGGGAAGGGCGAGCAGTACTTC. Translating it yields CSAATGRTSGKGEQYF.

This clonotype was recorded at least ten times. The CDR3 DNA is TGTGCCAGCACCACGGGACAACACACCGGGGAGCTGTTTTTT. Translation: CASTTGQHTGELFF. The chain uses TRBV18 and TRBJ2-2; possible D gene TRBD1, 6 bases. Trimming cost V 8 bases and J 3 bases, with 13 bases left between them. CDR3 size: 14 residues. Germline CDR1 is KGHSH and CDR2 is LQKENI.

The chain uses TRBV7-2 and TRBJ1-1; unclear D gene. The CDR3 runs to 12 residues. Deletions cut 5 bases from V and 11 bases from J, with 15 bases between. CDR1 is SGHTA and CDR2 is FQGNSA in the germline V gene. CDR3 bases: TGTGCCAGCAGCCCGCGGTCGAAGCGGGCTTTCTTT. This sequence encodes CASSPRSKRAFF. The variable domain in full, completed from reference TRBV7-2 and TRBJ1-1, reads GAGVSQSPSNKVTEKGKDVELRCDPISGHTALYWYRQSLGQGLEFLIYFQGNSAPDKSGLPSDRFSAERTGGSVSTLTIQRTQQEDSAVYLCASSPRSKRAFFGQGTRLTVV.

In this sample, this clonotype turned up a few times. The rearrangement joins TRBV30 to TRBJ2-1; D not certain. Germline V gives CDR1 GTSNPN, CDR2 SVGIG (reference sequence). The CDR3 loop spans 13 amino acids. Trimming took 5 bases from V and 9 from J, leaving 17 bases between them. The CDR3 loop is CAWASGILGEQFF. CDR3 DNA sequence: TGTGCCTGGGCCAGTGGGATCCTGGGTGAGCAGTTCTTC. Full variable domain (rest looked up from reference TRBV30 and TRBJ2-1): SQTIHQWPATLVQPVGSPLSLECTVEGTSNPNLYWYRQAAGRGLQLLFYSVGIGQISSEVPQNLSASRPQDRQFILSSKKLLLSDSGFYLCAWASGILGEQFFGPGTRLTVL.

There are many counts of this clonotype. The rearrangement uses TRBV19 and TRBJ2-3, with 7 positions matching TRBD1. Germline V gene lookup returns CDR1 LNHDA and CDR2 SQIVND (reference sequence). This CDR3 spans 16 amino acids. The V and J ends lost 5 bases and 1 base, in that order; junction bases with no gene match: 9. CDR3 in amino acids: CASSVDRVGGTDTQYF. Written as DNA, the CDR3 is TGTGCCAGTAGTGTTGACAGGGTCGGGGGCACAGATACGCAGTATTTT. The complete variable domain, with remaining parts taken from reference TRBV19 and TRBJ2-3, reads DGGITQSPKYLFRKEGQNVTLSCEQNLNHDAMYWYRQDPGQGLRLIYYSQIVNDFQKGDIAEGYSVSREKKESFPLTVTSAQKNPTAFYLCASSVDRVGGTDTQYFGPGTRLTVL.

A few counts support this clonotype. The rearrangement uses TRBV29-1 and TRBJ2-2; 7 bases fit TRBD1. Germline trimming cut 7 bases from V and 0 bases from J; bases unmatched to any gene: 2. The CDR3 is made up of 13 amino acids. Germline V gene sequence: CDR1 SQVTM, CDR2 ANQGSEA. This chain's CDR3 is CSAGQTNTGELFF. In DNA, the CDR3 is TGCAGCGCGGGACAGACGAACACCGGGGAGCTGTTTTTT.

Ten or more counts support this clonotype. This chain joins TRBV12-3 or TRBV12-4 and TRBJ1-3; no firm D call. The CDR3 spans 15 residues. V was shortened by 4 bases and J by 0 bases, with 10 bases between the two germline ends. The CDR3 DNA follows: TGTGCCAGCAGTTCAGGCGCCCTCTCTGGAAACACCATATATTTT. It encodes CASSSGALSGNTIYF.

The V call is TRBV11-2, the J call TRBJ2-5; tentative D call: TRBD1 (6 bases). V lost 11 bases and J 2 bases, leaving 12 bases between the germline ends. The CDR3 is made up of 12 amino acids. Germline V CDR1 and CDR2: SGHAT, FQNNGV. The CDR3 reads CALQGAQETQYF. CDR3 bases: TGTGCCCTACAGGGAGCTCAAGAGACCCAGTACTTC. Supplemented by reference TRBV11-2 and TRBJ2-5, the full variable domain reads EAGVAQSPRYKIIEKRQSVAFWCNPISGHATLYWYQQILGQGPKLLIQFQNNGVVDDSQLPKDRFSAERLKGVDSTLKIQPAKLEDSAVYLCALQGAQETQYFGPGTRLLVL.

This clonotype came up a few times. The V and J genes are TRBV6-6 and TRBJ2-3, with 9 bases that match TRBD1. The V gene end was trimmed by 4 bases and the J gene end by 0 bases; junction bases not matched to a gene: 5. CDR1 and CDR2 (germline): MNHNY, SVGAGI (reference sequence). The CDR3 covers 16 residues. Here the CDR3 DNA reads TGTGCCAGCAGTTTCGTACAGGGGGCGAGCACAGATACGCAGTATTTT. Encoded protein: CASSFVQGASTDTQYF.

V is TRBV29-1 and J is TRBJ2-3, with D possibly being TRBD1 or TRBD2 (6 bases each). Trimming took off 7 bases at V and 3 bases at J, with 14 bases between the two ends. Per germline, CDR1 SQVTM and CDR2 ANQGSEA. The CDR3 consists of 13 residues. The CDR3 region is CSAGGGWTDTQYF. The CDR3 DNA sequence: TGCAGCGCCGGGGGCGGATGGACAGATACGCAGTATTTT.